Each of the 8 T cell receptor beta chains below was sequenced from the same sample in a study of human T cells and chemical hapten exposure. MiXCR, run by TCRdb on the RACE reads, gives a single entry per CDR3 protein. The sample yields roughly 180,000 distinct CDR3 sequences, about a fifth seen once. Time point meaning: patch test 1, 2 weeks after DPC sensitization. Described treatment: therapeutic diphenylcyclopropenone sensitization with weekly scalp DPC. The sequencing used whole blood, collected in connection with sensitization to the hapten diphenylcyclopropenone (DPC). These receptor sequences come from a woman in her forties or fifties with alopecia areata. Some clones in this sample may be carry-over from other donors' samples.

This clonotype was observed a few times. Here the CDR3 reads CASRSETGSEFF. CDR3 coding DNA: TGCGCCAGCAGGTCTGAGACGGGGTCAGAATTCTTC. The chain is built from TRBV5-1 and TRBJ2-1; possible D gene TRBD2, 5 bases. The CDR3 is 12 residues long. Germline V CDR1 and CDR2: SGHRS, YFSETQ. V shed 5 bases and J shed 16 bases, with 19 bases lying between them.

This clonotype was detected only a few times. The genes are TRBV7-2 and TRBJ2-7, with D unresolved. Germline V lookup: CDR1 SGHTA, CDR2 FQGNSA. Trimming stripped 3 bases from V and 6 bases from J, with 9 bases between. The CDR3 runs 12 residues. The CDR3 DNA sequence: TGTGCCAGCAGCTTTGGATTGTCCGAGCAGTACTTC. Amino acids: CASSFGLSEQYF.

The CDR3 nucleotides read TGTGCCAGCAGTTTCCTAGCGGGAGTAGGCCGGGATACGCAGTATTTT. Protein product: CASSFLAGVGRDTQYF. The chain employs TRBV27 and TRBJ2-3, with 10 bases lining up with TRBD2. The junction had 9 bases not matched to a gene; V was cut back by 3 bases and J by 6 bases. The CDR3 sequence is 16 residues long. Germline V gives CDR1 MNHEY, CDR2 SMNVEV (reference sequence).

This rearrangement joins TRBV18 to TRBJ2-1; 11 nucleotides match TRBD2. After removal of 0 bases from V and 4 bases from J, the junction contained 2 bases not matched to a gene. This CDR3 spans 16 amino acids. Germline loops: CDR1 KGHSH, CDR2 LQKENI. In DNA, the CDR3 is TGTGCCAGCTCACCACCCGGGACTAGCGGATACAATGAGCAGTTCTTC. Translating it yields CASSPPGTSGYNEQFF.

The V call is TRBV20-1, the J call TRBJ1-2; 11 positions agree with TRBD1. CDR1 DFQATT and CDR2 SNEGSKA come from the germline V gene (reference sequence). There are 14 residues in the CDR3. J was trimmed by 8 bases and V by 3 bases; bases with no gene match: 8. The CDR3 DNA is TGCAGTGCTAGGAAACCGGGACAGGGGGGCGGCTACACCTTC. Protein sequence: CSARKPGQGGGYTF.

This chain joins TRBV14 and TRBJ1-1; 7 nucleotides match TRBD1. The CDR3 sequence is 17 residues long. In germline, CDR1 is SGHDN, CDR2 FVKESK. The V and J ends lost 2 bases and 0 bases, in that order; junction bases with no gene match: 9. The CDR3 nucleotides read TGTGCCAGCAGCCAAACAGGGGCGATCTTTATGAACACTGAAGCTTTCTTT. Translation gives CASSQTGAIFMNTEAFF. Variable domain in full (rest from reference TRBV14 and TRBJ1-1): EAGVTQFPSHSVIEKGQTVTLRCDPISGHDNLYWYRRVMGKEIKFLLHFVKESKQDESGMPNNRFLAERTGGTYSTLKVQPAELEDSGVYFCASSQTGAIFMNTEAFFGQGTRLTVV.

The V and J genes are TRBV18 and TRBJ2-2; the match to TRBD2 covers 7 bases. The V gene end was trimmed by 3 bases and the J gene end by 8 bases; junction bases not matched to a gene: 6. The germline V gene encodes CDR1 KGHSH and CDR2 LQKENI. This CDR3 has 14 residues. Written as DNA, the CDR3 is TGTGCCAGCTCACCGAGCGGGACCGGTGGGGAGCTGTTTTTT. The encoded protein is CASSPSGTGGELFF.

The V gene is TRBV6-5, the J gene TRBJ2-1; D possibly corresponds to TRBD1 (10 bases). Germline V gives CDR1 MNHEY, CDR2 SVGAGI. This CDR3 is built from 19 residues. V lost 0 bases, J lost 7 bases, and 25 bases lay in between. Here the CDR3 reads CASSYSGTGAVAGVNEQFF. The DNA for the CDR3 is TGTGCCAGCAGTTACTCTGGGACAGGGGCCGTAGCGGGAGTTAATGAGCAGTTCTTC.